This section outlines one T cell receptor (beta chain) sequence together with its context. Its antigen is still unknown. These data belong to a study of cytomegalovirus exposure and HLA in healthy donors. General study findings and limits: A list of 164 TCR beta chains associated with cytomegalovirus was given. According to reports, the classifier identified cytomegalovirus status with high specificity and sensitivity. TCR clusters originating in the first cohort tended to co-occur in the 100 to 150 validation repertoires, according to a later analysis.

The donors were part of the roughly 130-subject validation cohort, which stood apart from the roughly 670-subject first cohort. Some clones are missing from TCRdb's copy, which holds only in-frame ones; the method was immunoSEQ multiplex PCR. The table shows about 350,000 clones, with approximately 86% occurring only once. The TCR sequence derives from a woman aged 25 to 39 in good health and CMV-seropositive. Material: PBMCs.

In DNA, the CDR3 is TGTGCCAGTAGTGAAGACAGGAGCAGGGGCTACACCTTC. Protein sequence: CASSEDRSRGYTF. This chain connects TRBV19 to TRBJ1-2; a weak D match, TRBD1 (6 bases). Germline CDR1 LNHDA, CDR2 SQIVND (reference sequence). The CDR3 totals 13 residues. Trimming cost V 5 bases and J 8 bases, with 15 bases left between them.